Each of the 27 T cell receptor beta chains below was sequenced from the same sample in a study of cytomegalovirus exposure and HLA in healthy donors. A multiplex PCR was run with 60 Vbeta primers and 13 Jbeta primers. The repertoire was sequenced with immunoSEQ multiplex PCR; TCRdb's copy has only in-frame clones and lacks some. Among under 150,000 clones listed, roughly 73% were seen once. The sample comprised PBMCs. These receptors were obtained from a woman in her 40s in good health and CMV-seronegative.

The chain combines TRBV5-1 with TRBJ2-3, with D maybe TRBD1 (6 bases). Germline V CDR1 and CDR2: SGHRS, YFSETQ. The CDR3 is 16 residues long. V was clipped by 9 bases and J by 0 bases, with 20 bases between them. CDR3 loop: CATSATGWPSTDTQYF. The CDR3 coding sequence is TGCGCCACCTCTGCGACAGGTTGGCCTAGCACAGATACGCAGTATTTT. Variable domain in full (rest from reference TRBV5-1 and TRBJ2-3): KAGVTQTPRYLIKTRGQQVTLSCSPISGHRSVSWYQQTPGQGLQFLFEYFSETQRNKGNFPGRFSGRQFSNSRSEMNVSTLELGDSALYLCATSATGWPSTDTQYFGPGTRLTVL.

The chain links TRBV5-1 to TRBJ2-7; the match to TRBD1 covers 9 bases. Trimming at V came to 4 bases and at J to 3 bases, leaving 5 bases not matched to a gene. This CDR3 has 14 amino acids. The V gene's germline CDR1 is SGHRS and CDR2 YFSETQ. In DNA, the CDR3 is TGCGCCAGCAGCGAACCGGGACAGGGCTACGAGCAGTACTTC. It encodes CASSEPGQGYEQYF.

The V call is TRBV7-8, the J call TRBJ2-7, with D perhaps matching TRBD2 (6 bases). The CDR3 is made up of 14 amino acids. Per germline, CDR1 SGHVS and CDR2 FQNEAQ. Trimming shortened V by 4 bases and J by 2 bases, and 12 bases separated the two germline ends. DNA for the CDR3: TGTGCCAGCAGCTCCGGAGGGGCGGCCTACGAGCAGTACGTC. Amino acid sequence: CASSSGGAAYEQYV.

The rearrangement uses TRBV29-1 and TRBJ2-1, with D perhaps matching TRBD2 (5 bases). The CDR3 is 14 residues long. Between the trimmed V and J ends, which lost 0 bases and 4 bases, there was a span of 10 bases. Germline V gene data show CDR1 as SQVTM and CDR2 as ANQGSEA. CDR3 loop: CSVEDEGPYNEQFF. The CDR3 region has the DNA TGCAGCGTTGAAGATGAGGGCCCATACAATGAGCAGTTCTTC.

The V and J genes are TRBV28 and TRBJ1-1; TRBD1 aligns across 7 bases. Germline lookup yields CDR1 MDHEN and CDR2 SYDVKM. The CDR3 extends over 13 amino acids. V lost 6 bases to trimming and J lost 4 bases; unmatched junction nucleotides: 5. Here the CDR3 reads CASSTDRATEAFF. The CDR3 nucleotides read TGTGCCAGCAGCACCGACAGGGCCACTGAAGCTTTCTTT.

CDR3 sequence reads: CASSSRTSGGSAADTQYF. CDR3 coding DNA: TGTGCCAGCAGTTCCAGGACTAGCGGGGGGTCTGCTGCAGATACGCAGTATTTT. J is TRBJ2-3 and V is TRBV2; the match to TRBD2 covers 14 bases. The CDR3 runs to 18 residues. The ends lost 5 bases at V and 4 bases at J; junction bases unmatched: 11. Per the germline V gene, CDR1 is SNHLY and CDR2 is FYNNEI.

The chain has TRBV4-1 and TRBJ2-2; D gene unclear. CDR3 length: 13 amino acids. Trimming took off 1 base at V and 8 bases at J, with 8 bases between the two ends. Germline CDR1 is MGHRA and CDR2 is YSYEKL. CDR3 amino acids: CASSQVTSGELFF. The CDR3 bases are TGCGCCAGCAGCCAAGTAACGAGTGGGGAGCTGTTTTTT.

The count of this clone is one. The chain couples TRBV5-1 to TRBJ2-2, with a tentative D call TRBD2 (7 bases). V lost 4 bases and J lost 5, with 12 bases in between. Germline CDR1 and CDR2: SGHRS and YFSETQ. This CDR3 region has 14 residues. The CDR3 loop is CASSPGEGTGELFF. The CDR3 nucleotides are TGCGCCAGCAGCCCAGGGGAGGGTACCGGGGAGCTGTTTTTT.

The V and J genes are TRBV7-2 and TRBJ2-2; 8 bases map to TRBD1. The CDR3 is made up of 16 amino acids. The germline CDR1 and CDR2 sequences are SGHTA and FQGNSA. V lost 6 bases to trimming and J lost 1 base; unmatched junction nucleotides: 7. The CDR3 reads CASRPAGTGNTGELFF. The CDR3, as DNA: TGTGCCAGCAGACCCGCCGGGACAGGGAACACCGGGGAGCTGTTTTTT.

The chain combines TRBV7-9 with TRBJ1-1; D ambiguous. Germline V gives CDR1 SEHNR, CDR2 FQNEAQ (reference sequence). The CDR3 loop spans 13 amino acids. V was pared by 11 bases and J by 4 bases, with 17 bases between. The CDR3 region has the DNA TGTGCCTGCCAAATCGCGGCCGGCACTGAAGCTTTCTTT. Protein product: CACQIAAGTEAFF. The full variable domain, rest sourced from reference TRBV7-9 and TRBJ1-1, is DTGVSQNPRHKITKRGQNVTFRCDPISEHNRLYWYRQTLGQGPEFLTYFQNEAQLEKSRLLSDRFSAERPKGSFSTLEIQRTEQGDSAMYLCACQIAAGTEAFFGQGTRLTVV.

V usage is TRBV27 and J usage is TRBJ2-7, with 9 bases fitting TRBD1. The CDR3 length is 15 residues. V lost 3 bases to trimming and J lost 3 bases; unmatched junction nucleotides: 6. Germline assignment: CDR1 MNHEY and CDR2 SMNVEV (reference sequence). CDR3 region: CASSLPPGQGYEQYF. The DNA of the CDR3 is TGTGCCAGCAGTTTGCCCCCGGGACAGGGCTACGAGCAGTACTTC.

CDR3 sequence: CASSSSDTQYF. The CDR3 coding sequence is TGTGCCAGCAGCTCGTCAGATACGCAGTATTTT. The gene calls are TRBV7-3 and TRBJ2-3; no definite D call. Germline V lookup: CDR1 SGHTA, CDR2 FQGTGA. The V gene lost 4 bases and the J gene lost 4 bases, with 3 bases spanning the gap. The CDR3 consists of 11 residues.

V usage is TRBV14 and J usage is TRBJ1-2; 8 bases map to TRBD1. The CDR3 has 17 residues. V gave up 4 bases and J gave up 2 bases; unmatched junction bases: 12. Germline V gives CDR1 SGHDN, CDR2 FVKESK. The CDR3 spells CASSLGTGLVLNYGYTF. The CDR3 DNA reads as TGTGCCAGCAGCCTTGGGACAGGATTAGTGTTAAACTATGGCTACACCTTC.

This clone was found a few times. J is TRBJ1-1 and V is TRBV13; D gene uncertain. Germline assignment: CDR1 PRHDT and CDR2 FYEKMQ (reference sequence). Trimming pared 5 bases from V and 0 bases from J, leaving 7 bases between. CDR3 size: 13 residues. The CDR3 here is CASSTTLNTEAFF. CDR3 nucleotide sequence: TGTGCCAGCAGCACGACACTGAACACTGAAGCTTTCTTT.

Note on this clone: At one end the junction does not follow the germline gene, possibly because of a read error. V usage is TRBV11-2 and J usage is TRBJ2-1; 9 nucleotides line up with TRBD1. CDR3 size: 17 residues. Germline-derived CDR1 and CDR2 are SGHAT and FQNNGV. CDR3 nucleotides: TGTGCCGGCAGCTTATCCAGGACAGGGGATCCCTACAATGAGCAGTTCTTC. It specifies CAGSLSRTGDPYNEQFF.

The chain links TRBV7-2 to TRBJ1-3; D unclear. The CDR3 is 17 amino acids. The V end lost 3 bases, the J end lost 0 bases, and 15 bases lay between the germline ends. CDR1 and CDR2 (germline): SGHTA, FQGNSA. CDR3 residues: CASSLGPTASSGNTIYF. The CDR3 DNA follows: TGTGCCAGCAGCTTGGGCCCCACAGCAAGCTCTGGAAACACCATATATTTT.

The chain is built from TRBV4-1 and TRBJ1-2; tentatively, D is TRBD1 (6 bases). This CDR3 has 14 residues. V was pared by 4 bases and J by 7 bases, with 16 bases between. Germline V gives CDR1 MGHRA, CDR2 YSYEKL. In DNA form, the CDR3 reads TGCGCCAGCAGCCTTTTCGGTGAACAGGGTGGCTACACCTTC. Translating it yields CASSLFGEQGGYTF.

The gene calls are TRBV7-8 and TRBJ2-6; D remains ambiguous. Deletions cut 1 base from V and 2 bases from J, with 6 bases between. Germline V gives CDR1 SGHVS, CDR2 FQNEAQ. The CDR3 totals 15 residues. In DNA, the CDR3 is TGTGCCAGCAGCTTAGGGCTGGCTGGGGCCAACGTCCTGACTTTC. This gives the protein CASSLGLAGANVLTF. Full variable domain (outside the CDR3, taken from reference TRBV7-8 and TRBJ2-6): GAGVSQSPRYKVAKRGQDVALRCDPISGHVSLFWYQQALGQGPEFLTYFQNEAQLDKSGLPSDRFFAERPEGSVSTLKIQRTQQEDSAVYLCASSLGLAGANVLTFGAGSRLTVL.

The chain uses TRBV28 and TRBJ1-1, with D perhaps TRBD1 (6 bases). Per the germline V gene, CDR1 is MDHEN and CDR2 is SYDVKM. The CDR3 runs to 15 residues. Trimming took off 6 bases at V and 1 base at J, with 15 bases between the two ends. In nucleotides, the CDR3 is TGTGCCAGCAGCTTGACAGGCCCGTCGAACACTGAAGCTTTCTTT. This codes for CASSLTGPSNTEAFF.

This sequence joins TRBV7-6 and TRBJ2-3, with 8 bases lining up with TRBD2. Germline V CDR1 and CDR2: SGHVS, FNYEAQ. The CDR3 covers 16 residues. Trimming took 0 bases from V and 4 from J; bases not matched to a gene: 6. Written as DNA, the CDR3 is TGTGCCAGCAGCTTAGCGACGGGGGGGCTCCCAGATACGCAGTATTTT. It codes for CASSLATGGLPDTQYF. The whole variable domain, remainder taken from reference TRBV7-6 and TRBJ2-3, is GAGVSQSPRYKVTKRGQDVALRCDPISGHVSLYWYRQALGQGPEFLTYFNYEAQQDKSGLPNDRFSAERPEGSISTLTIQRTEQRDSAMYRCASSLATGGLPDTQYFGPGTRLTVL.

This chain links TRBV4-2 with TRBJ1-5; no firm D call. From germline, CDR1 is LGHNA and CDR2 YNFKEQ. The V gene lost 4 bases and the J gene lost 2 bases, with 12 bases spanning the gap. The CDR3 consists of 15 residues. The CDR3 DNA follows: TGTGCCAGCAGCCTGGGTGTGGAGGGCAATCAGCCCCAGCATTTT. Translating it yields CASSLGVEGNQPQHF.

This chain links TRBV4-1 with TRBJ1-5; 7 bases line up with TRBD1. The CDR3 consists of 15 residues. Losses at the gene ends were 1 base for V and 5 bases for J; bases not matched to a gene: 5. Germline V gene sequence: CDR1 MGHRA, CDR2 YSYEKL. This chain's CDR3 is CASSQGTGEYQPQHF. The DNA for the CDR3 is TGCGCCAGCAGCCAAGGTACAGGGGAGTATCAGCCCCAGCATTTT.

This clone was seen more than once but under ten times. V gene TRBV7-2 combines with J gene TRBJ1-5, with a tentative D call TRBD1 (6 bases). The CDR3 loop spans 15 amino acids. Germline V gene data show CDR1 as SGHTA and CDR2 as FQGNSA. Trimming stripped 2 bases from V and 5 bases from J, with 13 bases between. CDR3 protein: CASSLPGQKYQPQHF. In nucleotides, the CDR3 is TGTGCCAGCAGCTTACCTGGACAGAAATATCAGCCCCAGCATTTT.

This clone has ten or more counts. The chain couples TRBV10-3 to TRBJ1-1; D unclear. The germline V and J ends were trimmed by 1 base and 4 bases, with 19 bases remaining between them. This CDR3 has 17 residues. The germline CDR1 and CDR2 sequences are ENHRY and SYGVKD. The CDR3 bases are TGTGCCATCAGTGAGTTGACCGTGGTATTGGGGAGCACTGAAGCTTTCTTT. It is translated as CAISELTVVLGSTEAFF.

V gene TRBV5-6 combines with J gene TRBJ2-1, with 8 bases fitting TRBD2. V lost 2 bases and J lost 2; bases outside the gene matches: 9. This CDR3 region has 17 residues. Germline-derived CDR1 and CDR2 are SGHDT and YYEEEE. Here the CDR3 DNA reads TGTGCCAGCAGCTTTGGGTTAAACGGGGGGGCCTACAATGAGCAGTTCTTC. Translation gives CASSFGLNGGAYNEQFF.

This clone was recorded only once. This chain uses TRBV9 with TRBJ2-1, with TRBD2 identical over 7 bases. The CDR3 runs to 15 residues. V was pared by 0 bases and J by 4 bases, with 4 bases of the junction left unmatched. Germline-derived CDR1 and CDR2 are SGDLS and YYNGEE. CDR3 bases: TGTGCCAGCAGCGTAGGCGGGGGTTATTACAATGAGCAGTTCTTC. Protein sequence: CASSVGGGYYNEQFF.

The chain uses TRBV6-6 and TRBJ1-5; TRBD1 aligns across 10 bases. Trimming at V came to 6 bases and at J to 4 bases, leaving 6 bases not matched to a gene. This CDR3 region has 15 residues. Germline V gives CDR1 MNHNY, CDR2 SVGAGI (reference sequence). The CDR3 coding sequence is TGTGCCAGCAGACTACCGGGACAGGGGAATCAGCCCCAGCATTTT. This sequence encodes CASRLPGQGNQPQHF.